A single sample gave rise to the 28 T cell receptor beta chains below, sequenced in a study of OX40 agonist ivuxolimab in advanced cancers. Profiled with immunoSEQ multiplex PCR; TCRdb holds only in-frame clones, not every one. There are about 73,000 clones in the sample; 80% to 95% occur only once, and approximately 0.49% lies in the top ten. This sample comprised CD4+ or CD8+ T cells sorted from blood, obtained in a trial of the OX40 agonist ivuxolimab. The receptor set was obtained from an adult with an advanced solid tumor such as melanoma, head and neck, liver or kidney cancer.

The chain uses TRBV19 and TRBJ2-2; TRBD2 aligns across 8 bases. The CDR3 loop spans 16 amino acids. From germline, CDR1 is LNHDA and CDR2 SQIVND (reference sequence). The J segment lost 1 base and the V segment lost 6 bases, leaving 7 bases of the junction unmatched. This CDR3 reads CASRSGGSGNTGELFF. The CDR3 nucleotides are TGTGCCAGTAGGTCGGGAGGGAGCGGGAACACCGGGGAGCTGTTTTTT.

The chain carries TRBV6-1 and TRBJ2-7; D possibly uses TRBD1 or TRBD2 (5 bases each). This CDR3 spans 14 amino acids. CDR1 MNHNS and CDR2 SASEGT come from the germline V gene. The V end lost 2 bases, the J end lost 2 bases, and 10 bases lay between the germline ends. The CDR3 DNA is TGTGCCAGCAGTGAACTGGGGGAAACCTACGAGCAGTACTTC. Translating gives CASSELGETYEQYF.

The V and J genes are TRBV4-1 and TRBJ2-7, with D unclear. The germline CDR1 and CDR2 sequences are MGHRA and YSYEKL. V was cut by 1 base and J by 3 bases, with 16 bases left in between. The CDR3 is 16 amino acids. CDR3 DNA: TGCGCCAGCAGCCAAGTATCCGCGAGGTTGGTCTACGAGCAGTACTTC. Translated, it gives CASSQVSARLVYEQYF.

This clone was counted a single time. This rearrangement joins TRBV5-4 to TRBJ2-7, with a tentative D call TRBD1 (5 bases). V was cut by 4 bases and J by 2 bases, with 16 bases left in between. In germline, CDR1 is SGHNT, CDR2 YYREEE (reference sequence). The CDR3 sequence is 15 residues long. The DNA of the CDR3 is TGTGCCAGCAGCCAATCAAGGGGCAACGCCTACGAGCAGTACTTC. Its translation is CASSQSRGNAYEQYF.

This clone was picked up a small number of times. The V gene is TRBV29-1, the J gene TRBJ2-7; TRBD1 matches 9 bases. The ends lost 7 bases at V and 2 bases at J; junction bases unmatched: 6. Germline V gene sequence: CDR1 SQVTM, CDR2 ANQGSEA. The CDR3 extends over 13 amino acids. CDR3 DNA sequence: TGCAGCGAAGCCGGACAGGGGACCTACGAGCAGTACTTC. It codes for CSEAGQGTYEQYF.

The chain links TRBV10-3 to TRBJ2-3, with TRBD1 identical over 9 bases. Germline loops: CDR1 ENHRY, CDR2 SYGVKD. With 10 bases clipped from V and 4 bases from J, the junction kept 6 bases outside the gene matches. This CDR3 region has 13 residues. The CDR3 sequence is CANGDRDPDTQYF. CDR3 nucleotides: TGTGCCAACGGGGACAGGGATCCAGATACGCAGTATTTT.

The sample holds one count of this clone. The rearrangement uses TRBV5-1 and TRBJ2-7; D call uncertain. V dropped 3 bases and J dropped 1 base, with 17 bases sitting between them. This CDR3 has 16 amino acids. CDR1 and CDR2 (germline): SGHRS, YFSETQ. The CDR3 sequence is CASSYQRDLRSYEQYF. CDR3 nucleotide sequence: TGCGCCAGCAGCTATCAAAGGGATCTCCGATCCTACGAGCAGTACTTC.

This chain links TRBV28 with TRBJ2-1, with D possibly matching TRBD1 (6 bases). CDR1 and CDR2 (germline): MDHEN, SYDVKM. V lost 2 bases and J lost 9, with 11 bases in between. CDR3 length equals 13 residues. The CDR3 DNA follows: TGTGCCAGCAGTTTACGGAAGGACAGTGAGCAGTTCTTC. The encoded protein is CASSLRKDSEQFF.

This clone has a handful of counts. The chain couples TRBV7-2 to TRBJ1-5, with no clear D. Germline CDR1 and CDR2: SGHTA and FQGNSA. V was clipped by 1 base and J by 0 bases, with 10 bases between them. The CDR3 is made up of 16 amino acids. The CDR3: CASSLEGGLSNQPQHF. For the CDR3, the DNA is TGTGCCAGCAGCTTAGAGGGAGGGCTTAGCAATCAGCCCCAGCATTTT.

The chain combines TRBV27 with TRBJ2-1; TRBD2 aligns across 9 bases. CDR1 is MNHEY and CDR2 is SMNVEV in the germline V gene (reference sequence). This CDR3 is built from 17 residues. Trimming cost V 2 bases and J 9 bases; bases outside gene matches: 14. The CDR3 DNA reads TGTGCCAGCAGTTTAAGGTTAGCGGGAGACTTCCTGGGTGAGCAGTTCTTC. The encoded protein is CASSLRLAGDFLGEQFF.

V gene TRBV19 combines with J gene TRBJ1-5, with TRBD1 as a possible D gene (6 bases). From germline, CDR1 is LNHDA and CDR2 SQIVND (reference sequence). The CDR3 contains 13 residues. V lost 8 bases to trimming and J lost 3 bases, with 11 bases between them. CDR3 in amino acids: CASGWGANQPQHF. CDR3 nucleotides: TGTGCCAGTGGCTGGGGGGCCAATCAGCCCCAGCATTTT.

The chain recombines TRBV5-6 with TRBJ1-5, with unresolved D. The CDR3 runs 15 residues. V lost 0 bases and J 3 bases, leaving 10 bases between the germline ends. Germline lookup yields CDR1 SGHDT and CDR2 YYEEEE. The CDR3, as DNA: TGTGCCAGCAGCTTGGGACCCAGCGTCAATCAGCCCCAGCATTTT. Its protein product is CASSLGPSVNQPQHF.

The CDR3 reads CASSWDRATYNEQFF. In DNA form, the CDR3 reads TGTGCCAGCAGCTGGGACAGGGCCACCTACAATGAGCAGTTCTTC. This chain links TRBV5-6 with TRBJ2-1; TRBD1 matches at 9 bases. CDR1 is SGHDT, CDR2 YYEEEE, per germline. The CDR3 length is 15 residues. V was pared by 3 bases and J by 2 bases, with 3 bases of the junction left unmatched. The whole variable domain, filled in from reference TRBV5-6 and TRBJ2-1, reads DAGVTQSPTHLIKTRGQQVTLRCSPKSGHDTVSWYQQALGQGPQFIFQYYEEEERQRGNFPDRFSGHQFPNYSSELNVNALLLGDSALYLCASSWDRATYNEQFFGPGTRLTVL.

The chain employs TRBV5-1 and TRBJ2-5, with TRBD2 identical over 10 bases. The V gene end was trimmed by 0 bases and the J gene end by 5 bases; junction bases not matched to a gene: 7. This CDR3 spans 16 amino acids. Germline CDR1 is SGHRS and CDR2 is YFSETQ. The CDR3 sequence is CASSLVASGSHETQYF. CDR3 DNA: TGCGCCAGCAGCTTGGTTGCTAGCGGGAGTCACGAGACCCAGTACTTC.

The chain joins TRBV7-6 to TRBJ2-5; 8 bases align to TRBD1. CDR3 size: 17 residues. The junction had 9 bases not matched to a gene; V was cut back by 1 base and J by 2 bases. Germline loops: CDR1 SGHVS, CDR2 FNYEAQ. The CDR3 DNA follows: TGTGCCAGCAGCTTAGGGACAGGGAGCCGTTCTCAAGAGACCCAGTACTTC. It yields the protein CASSLGTGSRSQETQYF. The entire variable domain, with the rest obtained from reference TRBV7-6 and TRBJ2-5, is as follows: GAGVSQSPRYKVTKRGQDVALRCDPISGHVSLYWYRQALGQGPEFLTYFNYEAQQDKSGLPNDRFSAERPEGSISTLTIQRTEQRDSAMYRCASSLGTGSRSQETQYFGPGTRLLVL.

For the CDR3, the DNA is TGTGCCAGCAGTTGGACTAGCGGTACCTACGAGCAGTACTTC. This gives the protein CASSWTSGTYEQYF. The chain joins TRBV25-1 to TRBJ2-7; 10 nucleotides line up with TRBD2. J lost 2 bases, V lost 5 bases, and 3 bases had no gene match. Germline CDR1 reads MGHDK; CDR2 reads SYGVNS. The CDR3 loop spans 14 amino acids.

J is TRBJ2-7 and V is TRBV6-5; 8 bases agree with TRBD1. Germline CDR1 is MNHEY and CDR2 is SVGAGI. This CDR3 region has 15 residues. The V gene end was trimmed by 4 bases and the J gene end by 1 base; junction bases not matched to a gene: 6. The CDR3 is CASSSPDRASYEQYF. The CDR3 DNA follows: TGTGCCAGCAGTTCACCGGACAGGGCTTCCTACGAGCAGTACTTC.

The chain employs TRBV5-1 and TRBJ1-2, with TRBD1 matching over 7 bases. V lost 0 bases to trimming and J lost 3 bases; unmatched junction nucleotides: 2. This CDR3 is built from 14 residues. Germline assignment: CDR1 SGHRS and CDR2 YFSETQ. This CDR3 is CASSLADRDYGYTF. The CDR3 DNA reads TGCGCCAGCAGCTTGGCCGACAGGGACTATGGCTACACCTTC.

The chain employs TRBV2 and TRBJ1-4, with a tentative D call TRBD1 (6 bases). The CDR3 length is 15 residues. The germline gives CDR1 SNHLY, CDR2 FYNNEI. Trimming left V 7 bases short and J 3 bases short, with 15 bases between. The CDR3 reads CASTAGGAANEKLFF. In DNA form, the CDR3 reads TGTGCCAGCACCGCGGGGGGGGCTGCTAATGAAAAACTGTTTTTT.

This sequence joins TRBV19 and TRBJ1-2, with 7 bases lining up with TRBD1. The CDR3 has 15 amino acids. Germline lookup yields CDR1 LNHDA and CDR2 SQIVND (reference sequence). The V gene end was trimmed by 5 bases and the J gene end by 0 bases; junction bases not matched to a gene: 6. CDR3 nucleotide sequence: TGTGCCAGTAGTCCACCGGACAGGACTAACTATGGCTACACCTTC. This translates into CASSPPDRTNYGYTF.

This rearrangement joins TRBV30 to TRBJ2-3; D unresolved. This CDR3 contains 14 residues. The V and J ends lost 6 bases and 3 bases respectively, with 16 bases between them. Germline V gene sequence: CDR1 GTSNPN, CDR2 SVGIG (reference sequence). The CDR3: CACQASFGTDTQYF. The CDR3 nucleotides are TGTGCCTGCCAGGCGTCTTTTGGGACAGATACGCAGTATTTT.

This clone was seen just once. This rearrangement joins TRBV4-1 to TRBJ2-5, with D maybe TRBD1 (5 bases). The CDR3 runs to 15 residues. With 2 bases removed from V and 6 bases from J, the gap between germline ends came to 16 bases. Germline values: CDR1 MGHRA, CDR2 YSYEKL. CDR3 coding DNA: TGCGCCAGCAGCCAACTGGTGGGGCGTAGGCAGACCCAGTACTTC. Translated: CASSQLVGRRQTQYF.

The V gene is TRBV28, the J gene TRBJ2-5, with 12 bases aligning to TRBD2. The CDR3 contains 16 residues. In germline, CDR1 is MDHEN, CDR2 SYDVKM. V was pared by 10 bases and J by 2 bases, with 11 bases of the junction left unmatched. The DNA of the CDR3 is TGTGCCACCGAGAGTTCTAGCGGGAGGGGACAAGAGACCCAGTACTTC. Translation gives CATESSSGRGQETQYF. Full variable domain (outside the CDR3, taken from reference TRBV28 and TRBJ2-5): DVKVTQSSRYLVKRTGEKVFLECVQDMDHENMFWYRQDPGLGLRLIYFSYDVKMKEKGDIPEGYSVSREKKERFSLILESASTNQTSMYLCATESSSGRGQETQYFGPGTRLLVL.

The chain is built from TRBV2 and TRBJ2-7, with D perhaps TRBD1 or TRBD2 (5 bases each). Trimming stripped 2 bases from V and 3 bases from J, with 14 bases between. Germline V gene sequence: CDR1 SNHLY, CDR2 FYNNEI. This CDR3 has 15 amino acids. CDR3 nucleotide sequence: TGTGCCAGCAGTGAAATATTGAGGGGTGGCTACGAGCAGTACTTC. Its translation is CASSEILRGGYEQYF.

This sequence joins TRBV15 and TRBJ2-3; maybe TRBD1 (5 bases). Germline CDR1 is LNHNV and CDR2 is YYDKDF (reference sequence). The length of the CDR3 is 14 residues. V shed 4 bases and J shed 6 bases, with 14 bases lying between them. In DNA form, the CDR3 reads TGTGCCACCAGCAAGGACACGACAGTGGATACGCAGTATTTT. Residues: CATSKDTTVDTQYF.

This clone came up once. As DNA, the CDR3 is TGTGCCAGCAGCGCAGATAGCGGGAGGTATTACGAGCAGTACTTC. Protein product: CASSADSGRYYEQYF. J is TRBJ2-7 and V is TRBV7-2; 10 bases align to TRBD2. Germline V gene sequence: CDR1 SGHTA, CDR2 FQGNSA. J lost 4 bases, V lost 5 bases, and 8 bases had no gene match. The CDR3 loop spans 15 amino acids.

This clone was observed a single time. The rearrangement uses TRBV11-2 and TRBJ1-1; maybe TRBD1 (5 bases). Germline CDR1 reads SGHAT; CDR2 reads FQNNGV. With 5 bases removed from V and 1 base from J, the gap between germline ends came to 11 bases. CDR3 size: 14 residues. The CDR3 region has the DNA TGTGCCAGCAGCCCCGTGGGGGGGAACACTGAAGCTTTCTTT. It codes for CASSPVGGNTEAFF.

CDR3: CASSQEGSGANVLTF. The CDR3 DNA reads as TGCGCCAGCAGCCAAGAAGGGAGTGGGGCCAACGTCCTGACTTTC. V and J are TRBV4-1 and TRBJ2-6; possibly TRBD2 for D (5 bases). The CDR3 sequence is 15 residues long. Trimming stripped 0 bases from V and 3 bases from J, with 6 bases between. CDR1 is MGHRA and CDR2 is YSYEKL in the germline V gene.